The present TCR beta chain was sequenced within a study of T-cell reconstitution after alpha-beta-depleted transplantation in children (TCRdb year 2016). General notes on the study: Using TCR repertoire profiling, the study quantitatively followed how T-cell immune reconstitution unfolded in children after TCRalphabeta/CD19-depleted allogeneic hematopoietic cell transplantation. Overall study results and their limits: The high TCRbeta diversity at day 60 in some patients was ascribed to recipient T cells and intrathymic progenitors that had survived conditioning. The apparently early recovery of alphabetaT-cell counts about two months after transplant reportedly depended on only several hundred rapidly expanded clones that came from non-depleted graft cells. Over subsequent months, a decline in hyperexpanded clone frequencies was noted, and after one year, T-cell counts and TCRbeta diversity were mostly ascribed to newly produced T cells.

The treatment or condition label, read with the paper, signifies: allogeneic hematopoietic cell transplantation with graft depleted of TCRalphabeta T cells and CD19 B cells. The transplant recipients were children given TCRalphabeta/CD19-depleted allogeneic hematopoietic cell grafts. Many counts were recorded for this clonotype. Its antigen remains undetermined. It has no much larger one-base neighbor in the sample; base qualities were not kept. The CDR3, cysteine through phenylalanine, is 14 amino acids long. This entry keeps only the CDR3 DNA: 42 bases, framed from base 1. The junction shows trimming of 1 base on V and 5 bases on J, plus 10 bases between the germline ends. For CDR1 and CDR2, the germline V gene lists SGHRS and YFSETQ. The library was built by means of PCR. Reads for this sample came from an Illumina HiSeq 2500. TCR libraries were prepared with molecular barcoding, using unique molecular identifiers to normalize TCRbeta repertoire quantification. In TCRdb, the public reads were trimmed at Q25 with fastp and aligned with MiXCR, with productive beta chains retained. Each record represents a unique CDR3 protein, reported with the most common genes and DNA among its rows. The sample contains more than 400,000 distinct CDR3 sequences, roughly 44% of them found a single time. The top ten hold around a quarter of the sample.

Sequencing was performed on PBMCs, taken before TCRalphabeta/CD19-depleted stem cell transplant. This TCR came from a girl aged 2 to 10 with aplastic anemia, due to receive a stem cell transplant. The rearranged segments are TRBV5-1 and TRBJ2-4; the D gene is perhaps TRBD2, on 5 matching bases. Read as DNA, the sequence is TGCGCCAGCAGCTTGATCGGGGATCAAAACATTCAGTACTTC. This codes for CASSLIGDQNIQYF.